This TCR beta chain was sequenced in a study of naive and memory T cell subsets. The V end was cut by 3 bases, the J end by 4 bases, with 18 bases between. This CDR3 is 16 amino acids long. Germline assignment: CDR1 KGHSH and CDR2 LQKENI. Amplification of ligated cDNA took four PCR rounds with SP2 and nested alpha and beta constant primers. TCRdb re-called the 5' RACE reads with MiXCR, one entry per CDR3 protein. This table has approximately 58,000 distinct CDR3 sequences, roughly 6.7% appearing once. The library had UMIs added by 3' ligation of an oligonucleotide to TCR cDNA. The receptor was isolated from a male donor in good health. This chain links TRBV18 with TRBJ1-2; D remains unclear. CDR3 protein: CASSPLQDETAYGYTF. DNA of the CDR3: TGTGCCAGCTCACCCCTGCAGGACGAGACGGCCTATGGCTACACCTTC.